This TCR beta chain was sequenced for a study of cytomegalovirus exposure and HLA in healthy donors. Points from the study as a whole: In a later analysis, compared with equally common non-associated chains, HLA-associated beta chains were more expanded. With DRB1 most and HLA-C fewest, TCR association rates differed between HLA loci in a later analysis. Reported results showed that the classifier diagnosed cytomegalovirus status with high specificity and sensitivity. The productive fraction for most TCR beta V segments was about 90% or about 30% in an earlier analysis.

Primers for the PCR totalled 60 Vbeta and 13 Jbeta. Clones were sequenced by immunoSEQ multiplex PCR, and TCRdb holds only the in-frame ones, with some missing. The sample carries 200,000 or so clones, roughly 80% recorded once. Deletions cut 2 bases from V and 0 bases from J, with 15 bases between. The CDR3 is made up of 17 amino acids. Germline V gene data show CDR1 as MGHRA and CDR2 as YSYEKL. In its sample, this clone was seen a few times. Its specificity is not known. This chain connects TRBV4-1 to TRBJ2-3; no clear D gene. The sequence was obtained from a man between 40 and 49 years old in good health and CMV-seronegative. Sequencing input: PBMCs. DNA for the CDR3: TGCGCCAGCAGCCAACTTCCCCAGGTTACTAGCACAGATACGCAGTATTTT. It codes for CASSQLPQVTSTDTQYF.